This record looks at one TCR beta chain sequence and its context. The CDR3 is 18 amino acids. CDR1 and CDR2 (germline): ENHRY, SYGVKD. Germline trimming cut 4 bases from V and 3 bases from J; bases unmatched to any gene: 7. This sample was included in a study of blood T cell repertoires in COVID-19. Across the whole study: From the United States, Italy and Spain came samples of acute and convalescent COVID-19. Sources were T cells, B-cell-depleted T cells, or PBMCs; the material itself was cDNA or gDNA.

Methods used by the authors: Estimated nucleated cell counts came from reference gene primer amplification. Assay: immunoSEQ multiplex PCR; the TCRdb copy retains only in-frame clones and omits some. V, J and clone size are those of that table, while D and trimming were read from the DNA. The table shows fewer than 250,000 clones, with 86% occurring only once. The sample was peripheral blood. The sequence was collected from a man aged 50-59 years with acute or convalescent COVID-19. This chain uses TRBV10-3 with TRBJ2-1, with TRBD2 matching 15 bases. CDR3 amino acids: CAISGPGTSGGHYNEQFF. The DNA of the CDR3 is TGTGCCATCAGTGGTCCCGGGACTAGCGGGGGGCACTACAATGAGCAGTTCTTC.